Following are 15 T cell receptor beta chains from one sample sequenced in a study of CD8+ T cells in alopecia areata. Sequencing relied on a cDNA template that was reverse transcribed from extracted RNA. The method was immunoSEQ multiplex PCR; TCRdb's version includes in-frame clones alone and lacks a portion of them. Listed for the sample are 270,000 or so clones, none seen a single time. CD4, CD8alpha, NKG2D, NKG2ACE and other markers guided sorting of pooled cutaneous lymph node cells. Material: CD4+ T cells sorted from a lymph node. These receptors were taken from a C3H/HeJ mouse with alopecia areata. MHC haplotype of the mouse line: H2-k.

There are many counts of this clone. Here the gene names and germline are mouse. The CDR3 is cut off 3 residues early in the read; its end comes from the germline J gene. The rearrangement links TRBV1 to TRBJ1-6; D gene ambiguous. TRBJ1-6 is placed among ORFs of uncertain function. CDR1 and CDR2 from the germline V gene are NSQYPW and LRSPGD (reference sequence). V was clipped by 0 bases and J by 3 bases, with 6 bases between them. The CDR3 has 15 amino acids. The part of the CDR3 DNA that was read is TGCACCTGCAGTGCAGATCACAGCTATAATTCGCCC. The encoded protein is CTCSADHSYNSP. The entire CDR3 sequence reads CTCSADHSYNSPLYF.

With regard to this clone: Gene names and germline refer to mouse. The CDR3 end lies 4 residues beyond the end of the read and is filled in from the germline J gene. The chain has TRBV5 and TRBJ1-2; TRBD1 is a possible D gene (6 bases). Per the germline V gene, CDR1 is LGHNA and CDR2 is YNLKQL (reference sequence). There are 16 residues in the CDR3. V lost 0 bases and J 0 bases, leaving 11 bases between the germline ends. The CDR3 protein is CASSQDPGQANSDYTF. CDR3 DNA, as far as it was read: TGTGCCAGCAGCCAAGATCCGGGACAAGCAAACTCC.

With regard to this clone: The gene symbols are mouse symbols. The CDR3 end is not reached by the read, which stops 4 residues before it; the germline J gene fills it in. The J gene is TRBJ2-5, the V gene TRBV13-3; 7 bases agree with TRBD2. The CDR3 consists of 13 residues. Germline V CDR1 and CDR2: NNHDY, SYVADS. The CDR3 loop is CASSAWGVDTQYF. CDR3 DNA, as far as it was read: TGTGCCAGCAGTGCGTGGGGGGTGGAC. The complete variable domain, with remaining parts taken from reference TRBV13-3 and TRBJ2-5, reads EAAVTQSPRSKVAVTGGKVTLSCHQTNNHDYMYWYRQDTGHGLRLIHYSYVADSTEKGDIPDGYKASRPSQENFSLILELASLSQTAVYFCASSAWGVDTQYFGPGTRLLVL.

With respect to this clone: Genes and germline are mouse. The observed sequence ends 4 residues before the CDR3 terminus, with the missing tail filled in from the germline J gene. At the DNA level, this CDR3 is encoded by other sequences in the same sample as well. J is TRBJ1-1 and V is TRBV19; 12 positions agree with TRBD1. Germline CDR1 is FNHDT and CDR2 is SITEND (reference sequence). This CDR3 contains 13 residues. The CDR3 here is CASSRDRGREVFF. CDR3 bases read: TGTGCCAGCAGCCGGGACAGGGGGCGA.

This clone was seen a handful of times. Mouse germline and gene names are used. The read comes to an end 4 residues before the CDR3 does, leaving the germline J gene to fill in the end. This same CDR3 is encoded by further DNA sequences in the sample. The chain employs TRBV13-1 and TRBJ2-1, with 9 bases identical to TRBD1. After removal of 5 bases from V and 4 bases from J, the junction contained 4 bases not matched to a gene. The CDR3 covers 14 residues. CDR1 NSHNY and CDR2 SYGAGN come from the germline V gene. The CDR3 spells CASRAGTGYAEQFF. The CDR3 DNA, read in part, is TGTGCCAGCAGAGCCGGGACAGGGTATGCT.

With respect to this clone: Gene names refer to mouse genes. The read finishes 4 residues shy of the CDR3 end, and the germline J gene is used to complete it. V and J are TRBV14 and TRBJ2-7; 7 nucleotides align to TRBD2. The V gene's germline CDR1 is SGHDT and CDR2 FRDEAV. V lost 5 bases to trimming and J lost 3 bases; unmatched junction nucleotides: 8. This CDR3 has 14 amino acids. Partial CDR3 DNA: TGTGCCAGCAGGCCTCTGGGGGTGGGCTAT. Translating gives CASRPLGVGY. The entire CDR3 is CASRPLGVGYEQYF.

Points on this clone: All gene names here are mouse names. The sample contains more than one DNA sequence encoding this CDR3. CDR3 amino acids: CASRPGQANSDYTF. CDR3 DNA (partial): TGTGCCAGCAGGCCGGGACAAGCAAACTCC. The chain has TRBV19 and TRBJ1-2, with TRBD1 as a possible D gene (6 bases). The read stops 4 residues short of the end of the CDR3; the missing end is completed from the germline J gene. The germline gives CDR1 FNHDT, CDR2 SITEND (reference sequence). The CDR3 is 14 amino acids. V lost 5 bases and J lost 0, with 11 bases in between.

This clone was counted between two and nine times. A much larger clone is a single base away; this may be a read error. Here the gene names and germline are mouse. CDR3 loop: CASSELGASAETLYF. CDR3 DNA (partial): TGTGCCAGCAGTGAACTGGGGGCTAGTGCAGAA. The rearrangement links TRBV13-3 to TRBJ2-3; TRBD2 matches 8 bases. The read ends 4 residues before the CDR3 terminus; that terminus is restored from the germline J gene. Per the germline V gene, CDR1 is NNHDY and CDR2 is SYVADS. Losses at the gene ends were 2 bases for V and 0 bases for J; bases not matched to a gene: 2. The CDR3 spans 15 residues.

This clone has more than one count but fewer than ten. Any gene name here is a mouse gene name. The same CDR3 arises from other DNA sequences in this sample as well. CDR3 DNA, as far as it was read: TGTGCCAGCAGTGACTCTGGGGGAAGTCAAAAC. It encodes CASSDSGGSQN. The entire CDR3 is CASSDSGGSQNTLYF. The chain carries TRBV13-1 and TRBJ2-4, with 7 bases fitting TRBD2. Read data end 4 residues before the CDR3 end; the end is taken from the germline J gene. The CDR3 extends over 15 amino acids. The ends lost 2 bases at V and 0 bases at J; junction bases unmatched: 3. Germline V CDR1 and CDR2: NSHNY, SYGAGN.

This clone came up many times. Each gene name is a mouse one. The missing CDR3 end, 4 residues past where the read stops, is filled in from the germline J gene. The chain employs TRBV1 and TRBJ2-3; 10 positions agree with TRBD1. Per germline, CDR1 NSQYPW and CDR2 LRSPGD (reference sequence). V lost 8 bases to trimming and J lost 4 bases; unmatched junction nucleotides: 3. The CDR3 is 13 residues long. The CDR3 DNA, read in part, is TGCACCTGCCGACAGGGGGCTACAGAA. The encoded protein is CTCRQGATE. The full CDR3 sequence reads CTCRQGATETLYF.

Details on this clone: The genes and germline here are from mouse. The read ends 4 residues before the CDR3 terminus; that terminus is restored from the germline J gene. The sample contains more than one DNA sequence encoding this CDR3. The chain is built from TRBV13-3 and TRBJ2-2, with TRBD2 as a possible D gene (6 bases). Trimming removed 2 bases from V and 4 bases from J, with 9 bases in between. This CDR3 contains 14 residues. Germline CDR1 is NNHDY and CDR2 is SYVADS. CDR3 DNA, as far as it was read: TGTGCCAGCAGTGACTGGGGAGCCACCGGG. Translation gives CASSDWGATG. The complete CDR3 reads CASSDWGATGQLYF.

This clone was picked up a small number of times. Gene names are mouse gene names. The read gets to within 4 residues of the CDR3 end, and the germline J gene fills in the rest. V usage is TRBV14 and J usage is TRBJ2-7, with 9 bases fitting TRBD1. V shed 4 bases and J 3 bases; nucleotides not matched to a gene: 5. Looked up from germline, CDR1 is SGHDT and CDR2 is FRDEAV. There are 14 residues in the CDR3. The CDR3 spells CASSPGTGNYEQYF. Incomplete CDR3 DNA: TGTGCCAGCAGTCCCGGGACAGGGAACTAT.

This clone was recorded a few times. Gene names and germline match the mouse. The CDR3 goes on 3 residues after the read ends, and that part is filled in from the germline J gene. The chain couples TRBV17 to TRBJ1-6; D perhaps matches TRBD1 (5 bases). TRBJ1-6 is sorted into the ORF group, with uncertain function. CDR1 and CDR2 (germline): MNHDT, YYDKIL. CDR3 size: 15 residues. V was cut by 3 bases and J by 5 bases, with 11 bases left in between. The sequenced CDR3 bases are TGTGCTAGCAGTAGGTCAGGGAGTGATAATTCGCCC. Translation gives CASSRSGSDNSP. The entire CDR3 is CASSRSGSDNSPLYF.

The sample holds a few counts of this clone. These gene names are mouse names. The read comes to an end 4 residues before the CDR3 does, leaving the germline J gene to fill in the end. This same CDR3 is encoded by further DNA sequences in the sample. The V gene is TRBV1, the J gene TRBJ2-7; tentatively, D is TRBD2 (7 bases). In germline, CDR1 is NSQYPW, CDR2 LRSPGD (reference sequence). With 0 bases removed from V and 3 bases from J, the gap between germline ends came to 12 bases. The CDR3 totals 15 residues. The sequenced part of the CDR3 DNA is TGCACCTGCAGTGCAGATCTTGGGGGGCGCTAT. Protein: CTCSADLGGRY. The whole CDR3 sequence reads CTCSADLGGRYEQYF.

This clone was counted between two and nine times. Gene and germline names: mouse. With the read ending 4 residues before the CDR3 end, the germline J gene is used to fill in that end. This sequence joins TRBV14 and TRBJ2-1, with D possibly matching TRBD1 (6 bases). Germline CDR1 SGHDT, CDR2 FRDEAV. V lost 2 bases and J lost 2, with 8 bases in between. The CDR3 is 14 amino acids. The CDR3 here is CASSLGTHYAEQFF. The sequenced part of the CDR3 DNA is TGTGCCAGCAGTTTAGGGACACACTATGCT.